This T cell receptor (beta chain) was captured by sequencing in a study of graft-versus-host responses after intestinal transplantation. On the study more broadly: Tacrolimus plus steroids were given to all recipients for two to three years, preceded by anti-thymocyte globulin induction.

Trimming took off 2 bases at V and 2 bases at J, with 7 bases between the two ends. Germline CDR1 is SGHVS and CDR2 is FQNEAQ. The CDR3 extends over 15 amino acids. Only in-frame clones appear in the TCRdb table, and some are missing; sequencing was by immunoSEQ multiplex PCR. The sample records tens of thousands of clones, around 94% being singletons. The TCR sequence derives from a human patient who received an intestinal transplant, so some T cells may come from the graft donor. This sample comprised PBMCs, obtained 16 days after intestinal transplant. The V gene is TRBV7-8, the J gene TRBJ2-6; D is unresolved. CDR3 DNA sequence: TGTGCCAGCAGCTTAATGGGTGCTGGGGCCAACGTCCTGACTTTC. Protein: CASSLMGAGANVLTF.